Each of the 9 T cell receptor beta chains below was sequenced from the same sample in a study of T-cell reconstitution after alpha-beta-depleted transplantation in children. A TCRbeta library incorporating unique molecular identifiers was prepared. From the PCR reads, TCRdb called clonotypes with MiXCR, one entry per CDR3 protein. The table records hundreds of thousands of distinct CDR3 sequences, 10% to 15% of them present only once. Sequences were derived from PBMCs, sampled before TCRalphabeta/CD19-depleted stem cell transplant. Receptor source: a girl aged 2 to 10 with congenital amegakaryocytic thrombocytopenia, due to receive a stem cell transplant.

Notes on this clonotype: The missing conserved phenylalanine or tryptophan at the end of this CDR3 makes a read error likely. V and J are TRBV27 and TRBJ2-7; D call uncertain. Per germline, CDR1 MNHEY and CDR2 SMNVEV (reference sequence). This CDR3 comprises 13 residues. The V end lost 6 bases, the J end lost 5 bases, and 14 bases lay between the germline ends. The chain's CDR3 is CASRAQRVHEQYL. The CDR3 nucleotides read TGTGCCAGCAGAGCCCAGCGAGTCCACGAGCAGTACCTC.

Many counts were recorded for this clonotype. CDR3 region: CSARGTSGNSYNEQFF. CDR3 bases: TGCAGTGCTCGGGGGACTAGCGGGAACTCCTACAATGAGCAGTTCTTC. This rearrangement joins TRBV20-1 to TRBJ2-1; 13 nucleotides line up with TRBD2. The CDR3 is made up of 16 amino acids. The junction had 4 bases not matched to a gene; V was cut back by 5 bases and J by 0 bases. Germline CDR1 is DFQATT and CDR2 is SNEGSKA (reference sequence).

This clonotype has a count of ten or more. This chain joins TRBV15 and TRBJ2-1; D unclear. Trimming shortened V by 0 bases and J by 9 bases, and 12 bases separated the two germline ends. The germline V gene encodes CDR1 LNHNV and CDR2 YYDKDF (reference sequence). The CDR3 has 14 residues. The CDR3 DNA follows: TGTGCCACCAGCAGAGAACACGGAGCGAGTGAGCAGTTCTTC. Encoded protein: CATSREHGASEQFF. Using reference TRBV15 and TRBJ2-1 for the parts outside the CDR3, the full variable domain is DAMVIQNPRYQVTQFGKPVTLSCSQTLNHNVMYWYQQKSSQAPKLLFHYYDKDFNNEADTPDNFQSRRPNTSFCFLDIRSPGLGDTAMYLCATSREHGASEQFFGPGTRLTVL.

This clonotype appeared many times. The chain recombines TRBV4-1 with TRBJ1-2; unclear D gene. The CDR3 is 15 amino acids. CDR1 and CDR2 (germline): MGHRA, YSYEKL. The V and J ends lost 1 base and 2 bases respectively, with 11 bases between them. The CDR3 loop is CASSQGSGPNYGYTF. CDR3 in DNA: TGCGCCAGCAGCCAAGGGAGCGGTCCCAACTATGGCTACACCTTC.

The chain links TRBV15 to TRBJ1-4; weak D call: TRBD1 (6 bases). Germline V gene data show CDR1 as LNHNV and CDR2 as YYDKDF (reference sequence). V lost 8 bases and J 8 bases, leaving 21 bases between the germline ends. The CDR3 is 15 residues long. As DNA, the CDR3 is TGTGCCACCGGTAGCCAACAGGGAGTGAAGGAAAAACTGTTTTTT. Translated: CATGSQQGVKEKLFF.

This clonotype was recorded at least ten times. This chain uses TRBV12-3 or TRBV12-4 with TRBJ2-1; D not certain. The V end was cut by 3 bases, the J end by 7 bases, with 13 bases between. The CDR3 length is 14 residues. In nucleotides, the CDR3 is TGTGCCAGCAGTTTTCAGGCCCCGCGGAATGAGCAGTTCTTC. This gives the protein CASSFQAPRNEQFF.

This clonotype was seen ten or more times. This chain connects TRBV29-1 to TRBJ1-1; D is undetermined. The CDR3 runs 15 residues. CDR1 and CDR2 (germline): SQVTM, ANQGSEA. Trimming left V 0 bases short and J 3 bases short, with 14 bases between. The DNA of the CDR3 is TGCAGCGTTGAAGACGTAGGGTCAAGGGACACTGAAGCTTTCTTT. Its translation is CSVEDVGSRDTEAFF.

This clonotype was seen at least ten times. This chain uses TRBV5-6 with TRBJ1-2; 10 positions match TRBD1. The CDR3 loop spans 16 amino acids. CDR1 is SGHDT, CDR2 YYEEEE, per germline. V was clipped by 1 base and J by 3 bases; unmatched bases: 6. CDR3 loop: CASSLMTGGADYGYTF. The CDR3 coding sequence is TGTGCCAGCAGCTTGATGACAGGGGGCGCGGACTATGGCTACACCTTC. The complete variable domain, with remaining parts taken from reference TRBV5-6 and TRBJ1-2, reads DAGVTQSPTHLIKTRGQQVTLRCSPKSGHDTVSWYQQALGQGPQFIFQYYEEEERQRGNFPDRFSGHQFPNYSSELNVNALLLGDSALYLCASSLMTGGADYGYTFGSGTRLTVV.

The rearrangement links TRBV10-3 to TRBJ1-5; maybe TRBD1 (6 bases). Trimming took 2 bases from V and 3 from J, leaving 11 bases between them. This CDR3 spans 15 amino acids. The V gene's germline CDR1 is ENHRY and CDR2 SYGVKD. CDR3: CAISEPGQPNQPQHF. The CDR3 bases are TGTGCCATCAGTGAGCCCGGACAGCCCAATCAGCCCCAGCATTTT.